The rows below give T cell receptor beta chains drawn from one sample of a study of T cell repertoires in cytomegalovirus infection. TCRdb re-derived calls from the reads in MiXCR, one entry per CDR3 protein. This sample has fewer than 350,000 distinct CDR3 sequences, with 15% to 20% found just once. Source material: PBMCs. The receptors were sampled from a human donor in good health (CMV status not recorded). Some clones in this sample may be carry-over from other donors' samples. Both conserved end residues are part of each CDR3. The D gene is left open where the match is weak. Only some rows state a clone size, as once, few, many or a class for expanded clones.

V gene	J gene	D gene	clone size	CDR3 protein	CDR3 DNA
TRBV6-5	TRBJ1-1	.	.	CASSYGTNTEAFF	TGTGCCAGCAGTTATGGGACCAACACTGAAGCTTTCTTT
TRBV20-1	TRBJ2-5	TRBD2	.	CSAPPTSGVETQYF	TGCAGTGCCCCGCCGACTAGCGGGGTAGAGACCCAGTACTTC
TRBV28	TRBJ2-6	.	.	CASSLWGDGANVLTF	TGTGCCAGCAGTTTATGGGGAGATGGGGCCAACGTCCTGACTTTC
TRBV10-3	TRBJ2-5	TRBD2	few	CAISEPLGLAEETQYF	TGTGCCATCAGTGAGCCCCTCGGACTAGCAGAAGAGACCCAGTACTTC
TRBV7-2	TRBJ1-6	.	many	CASTERDGRRINSPLHF	TGTGCCAGCACCGAGCGGGACGGACGACGAATTAATTCACCCCTCCACTTT
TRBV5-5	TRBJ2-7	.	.	CASRASDRDYEQYF	TGTGCCAGCCGCGCTTCGGACAGAGACTACGAGCAGTACTTC
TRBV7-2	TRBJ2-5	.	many	CASSLYTPGRTAAQYF	TGTGCCAGCAGCCTATATACCCCGGGACGGACTGCGGCCCAGTACTTC
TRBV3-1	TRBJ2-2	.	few	CASSHGRWTAVAGELFF	TGTGCCAGCAGCCATGGTAGGTGGACCGCCGTCGCCGGGGAGCTGTTTTTT
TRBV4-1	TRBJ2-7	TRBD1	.	CASSHMGQGVYEQYF	TGCGCCAGCAGCCACATGGGACAGGGGGTTTACGAGCAGTACTTC
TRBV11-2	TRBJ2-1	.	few	CASSLGRWDRGSYNEQFF	TGTGCCAGCAGCTTAGGCCGATGGGACCGAGGCTCCTACAATGAGCAGTTCTTC
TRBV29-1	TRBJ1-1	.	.	CSVGLNTEAFF	TGCAGCGTTGGGCTGAACACTGAAGCTTTCTTT
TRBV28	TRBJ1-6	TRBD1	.	CASRRRDSISPLHF	TGTGCCAGCAGGCGCCGGGACAGCATTTCACCCCTCCACTTT
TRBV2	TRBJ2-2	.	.	CASSANSNTGELFF	TGTGCCAGCAGTGCGAACTCAAACACCGGGGAGCTGTTTTTT
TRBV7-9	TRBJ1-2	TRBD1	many	CASSRFDRDYGYTF	TGTGCCAGCAGCCGATTCGACAGGGACTATGGCTACACCTTC